This T cell receptor beta chain is drawn from a study of CD8 T cells in ankylosing spondylitis. Study-level points and caveats: Certain motif variants had earlier been reported in reactive arthritis synovial fluid and blood. What seemed typical of ankylosing spondylitis blood was a TCR beta motif built from about eight highly homologous variants. In ankylosing spondylitis patients, matched synovial fluid reportedly showed significant enrichment of disease-linked clones.

A note on this clonotype: Its specificity is unknown.

This CDR3 contains 15 residues. Per the germline V gene, CDR1 is SEHNR and CDR2 is FQNEAQ (reference sequence). V dropped 10 bases and J dropped 3; count of bases not matched to a gene: 6. Making the TCR beta libraries involved quantitative 5'-RACE with molecular barcodes. TCRdb recomputed calls from the 5' RACE reads with MiXCR, one row per CDR3 protein. The table has 250,000 to 350,000 distinct CDR3 sequences, over 15% seen once. This TCR derives from a male donor with ankylosing spondylitis or in good health (not recorded which). The chain couples TRBV7-9 to TRBJ2-3; 14 bases line up with TRBD2. Source material: blood, either unsorted or a sorted T cell fraction (not recorded which). The CDR3 bases are TGTGCCACTTGGACTAGCGGGGGGAGGACAGATACGCAGTATTTT. It yields the protein CATWTSGGRTDTQYF.